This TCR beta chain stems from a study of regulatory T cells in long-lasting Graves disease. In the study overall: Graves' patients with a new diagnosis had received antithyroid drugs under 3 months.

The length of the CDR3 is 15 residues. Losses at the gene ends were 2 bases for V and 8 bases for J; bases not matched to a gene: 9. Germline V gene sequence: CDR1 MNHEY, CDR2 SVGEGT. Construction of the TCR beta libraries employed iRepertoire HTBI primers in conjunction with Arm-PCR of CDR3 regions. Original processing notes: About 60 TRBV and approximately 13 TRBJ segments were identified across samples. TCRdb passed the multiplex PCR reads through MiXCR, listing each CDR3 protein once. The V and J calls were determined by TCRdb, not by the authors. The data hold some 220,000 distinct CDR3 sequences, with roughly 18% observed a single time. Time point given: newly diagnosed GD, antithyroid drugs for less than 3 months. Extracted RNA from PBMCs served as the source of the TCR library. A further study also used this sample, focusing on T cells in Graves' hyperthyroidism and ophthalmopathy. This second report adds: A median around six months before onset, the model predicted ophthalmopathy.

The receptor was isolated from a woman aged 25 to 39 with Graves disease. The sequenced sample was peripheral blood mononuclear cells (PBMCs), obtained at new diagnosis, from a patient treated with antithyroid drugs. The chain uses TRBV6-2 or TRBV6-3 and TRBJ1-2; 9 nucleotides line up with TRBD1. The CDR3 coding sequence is TGTGCCAGCAGTTACGGTGGACAGGGGCAACGAGGCTACACCTTC. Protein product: CASSYGGQGQRGYTF.